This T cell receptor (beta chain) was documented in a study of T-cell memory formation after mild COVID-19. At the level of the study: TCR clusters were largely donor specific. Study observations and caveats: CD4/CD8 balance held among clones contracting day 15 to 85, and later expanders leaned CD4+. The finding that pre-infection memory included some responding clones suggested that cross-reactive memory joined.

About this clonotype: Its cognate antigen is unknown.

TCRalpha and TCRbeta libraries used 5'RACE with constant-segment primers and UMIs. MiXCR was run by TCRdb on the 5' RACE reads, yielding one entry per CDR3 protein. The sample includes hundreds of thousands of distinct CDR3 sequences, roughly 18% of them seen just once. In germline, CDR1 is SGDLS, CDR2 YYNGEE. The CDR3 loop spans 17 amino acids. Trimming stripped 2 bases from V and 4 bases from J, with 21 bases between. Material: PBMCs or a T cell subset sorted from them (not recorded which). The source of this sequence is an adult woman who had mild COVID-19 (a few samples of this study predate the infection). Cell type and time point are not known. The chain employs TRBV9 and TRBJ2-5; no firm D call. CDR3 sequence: CASSVDNRAVGGETQYF. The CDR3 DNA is TGTGCCAGCAGCGTCGACAATAGGGCAGTCGGCGGAGAGACCCAGTACTTC.